This TCR beta chain was captured in a study of T cell changes during pregnancy in multiple sclerosis. The ends lost 6 bases at V and 3 bases at J; junction bases unmatched: 5. CDR3 length equals 13 residues. Germline CDR1 MNHEY, CDR2 SMNVEV (reference sequence). With respect to this clone: This CDR3 is also generated by other DNA sequences in the sample.

Assay: immunoSEQ multiplex PCR; the TCRdb copy retains only in-frame clones and omits some. Among approximately 100,000 clones listed, 80% to 95% were seen once. This clonotype originated in a female donor with multiple sclerosis, enrolled in a pregnancy study. The input for sequencing was peripheral blood, taken in the second trimester of pregnancy. J is TRBJ2-7 and V is TRBV27, with 7 bases identical to TRBD2. CDR3 bases: TGTGCCAGCAGCCTGACTAGCAGCTACGAGCAGTACTTC. Protein: CASSLTSSYEQYF.